Listed below are T cell receptor beta chains from one sample, sequenced in a study of control samples from healthy donors and cancer patients. Some clones are missing from TCRdb's copy, which holds only in-frame ones; the method was immunoSEQ multiplex PCR. The sample lists roughly 130,000 clones, around nine tenths seen once, with over 2% in the top ten. The sample comprised blood. The receptors were sampled from a man aged 18 to 29 in good health. Both conserved end residues are part of each CDR3. D genes are given only for firm matches. Rows give clone size only sometimes, using once, few, many, or a class for an expanded clone.

j_call clone_size v_call d_call cdr3_nt cdr3_aa
TRBJ1-2 once TRBV5-5 NA TGTGCCAGCAGCTTGGTTGTTGATGGCTACACCTTC CASSLVVDGYTF
TRBJ2-7 NA TRBV4-2 NA TGTGCCAGCAGCCAAGACACCGCCTACGAGCAGTACTTC CASSQDTAYEQYF
TRBJ2-1 NA TRBV27 TRBD2 TGTGCCAGCATAAGCGGGAGCTCCTACAATGAGCAGTTCTTC CASISGSSYNEQFF
TRBJ2-6 once TRBV6-1 NA TGTGCCAGCAGTGAGGGCCGCCACTCTGGGGCCAACGTCCTGACTTTC CASSEGRHSGANVLTF
TRBJ2-5 NA TRBV13 TRBD2 TGTGCCAGCAGCTTATTGGGACTAGCGGGAGCGGCGGAGACCCAGTACTTC CASSLLGLAGAAETQYF
TRBJ1-3 NA TRBV4-1 TRBD1 TGCGCCAGCAGCCAGACCAACAGGGGAACCATATATTTT CASSQTNRGTIYF
TRBJ2-7 NA TRBV27 NA TGTGCCAGCAGTTTATCGATAGAGGGATACGAGCAGTACTTC CASSLSIEGYEQYF
TRBJ2-5 NA TRBV5-1 TRBD2 TGCGCCAGCAGCGTGGGACTAGCGGGAGTGGGGACCCAGTACTTC CASSVGLAGVGTQYF
TRBJ1-1 NA TRBV5-1 TRBD1 TGCGCCAGCAGCCGGACGCCACGACGTACAGGGGAGAACACTGAAGCTTTCTTT CASSRTPRRTGENTEAFF
TRBJ2-3 NA TRBV10-1 NA TGCGCCAGCAGCTTTAGCACAGATACGCAGTATTTT CASSFSTDTQYF
TRBJ2-2 NA TRBV7-3 TRBD1 TGTGCCAGCAGCCAAGACAGGGTCACCGGGGAGCTGTTTTTT CASSQDRVTGELFF
TRBJ1-2 NA TRBV6-5 TRBD1 TGTGCCAGCTCGACAGGGGGGTATGGCTACACCTTC CASSTGGYGYTF
TRBJ1-1 NA TRBV12-3/TRBV12-4 NA TGTGCCAGCAGTTTACGGGAGAACACTGAAGCTTTCTTT CASSLRENTEAFF
TRBJ1-3 once TRBV5-1 NA TGCGCCAGCAGCTTGCGGGGGGACTTTGGAAACACCATATATTTT CASSLRGDFGNTIYF
TRBJ1-5 NA TRBV27 NA TGTGCCAGCAGGGGTGGGGGAAAAAATCAGCCCCAGCATTTT CASRGGGKNQPQHF
TRBJ1-3 NA TRBV19 NA TGTGCCAGTAGTCTGGGCTCTGGAAACACCATATATTTT CASSLGSGNTIYF
TRBJ2-5 NA TRBV7-3 TRBD1 TGTGCCAGCAGCTTATCAGGGGGCGCTGAGACCCAGTACTTC CASSLSGGAETQYF